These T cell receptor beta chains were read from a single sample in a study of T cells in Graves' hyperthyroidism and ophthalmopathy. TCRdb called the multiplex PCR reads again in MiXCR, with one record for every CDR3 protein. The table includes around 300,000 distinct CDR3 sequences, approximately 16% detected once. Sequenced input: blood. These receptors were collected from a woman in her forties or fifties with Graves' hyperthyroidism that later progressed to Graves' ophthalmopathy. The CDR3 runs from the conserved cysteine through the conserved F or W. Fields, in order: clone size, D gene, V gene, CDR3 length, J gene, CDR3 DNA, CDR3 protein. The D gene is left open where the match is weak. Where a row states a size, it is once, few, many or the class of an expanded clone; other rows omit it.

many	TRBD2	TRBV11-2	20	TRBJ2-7	TGTGCCAGCAGCTTAGGGACACCGGGACTAGCGCTCCGAAGGGCCTACGAGCAGTACTTC	CASSLGTPGLALRRAYEQYF
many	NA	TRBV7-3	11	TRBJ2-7	TGTGCCAGCAGCTTAAAACGCGAGCAGTACTTC	CASSLKREQYF
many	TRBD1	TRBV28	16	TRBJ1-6	TGTGCCAGCAGTTCCGGGACAGCCACAGTAAATTCACCCCTCCACTTT	CASSSGTATVNSPLHF
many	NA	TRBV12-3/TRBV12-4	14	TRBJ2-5	TGTGCCAGCAGTTTTAGGTTCAGGGAAGAGACCCAGTACTTC	CASSFRFREETQYF
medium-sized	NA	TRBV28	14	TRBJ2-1	TGTGCCAGCAGTTTTCGGAGATTGTACAATGAGCAGTTCTTC	CASSFRRLYNEQFF
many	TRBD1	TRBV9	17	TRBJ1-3	TGTGCCAGCAGCCTTACCTTTGGACAGGGGCGAGGAAACACCATATATTTT	CASSLTFGQGRGNTIYF
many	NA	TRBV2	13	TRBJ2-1	TGTGCCAGCAGTGAAGACCGCGGGAATGAGCAGTTCTTC	CASSEDRGNEQFF
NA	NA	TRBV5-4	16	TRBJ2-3	TGTGCCAGCAGCCAACCCCTCGGGTGGGGCACAGATACGCAGTATTTT	CASSQPLGWGTDTQYF
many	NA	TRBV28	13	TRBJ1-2	TGTGCCAGCAGCCAGACCTCATCTTATGGCTACACCTTC	CASSQTSSYGYTF
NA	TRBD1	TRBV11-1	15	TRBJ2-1	TGTGCCAGCAGCTCGGGGACAGGGGGGTACAATGAGCAGTTCTTC	CASSSGTGGYNEQFF
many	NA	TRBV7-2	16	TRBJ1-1	TGTGCCAGCAGCCTACTTGGGATAGGGAATCTGGCTGAAGCTTTCTTT	CASSLLGIGNLAEAFF
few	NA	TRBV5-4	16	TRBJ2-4	TGTGCCAGCAGCTCTGGGGGAGGTTTGACCAAAAACATTCAGTACTTC	CASSSGGGLTKNIQYF
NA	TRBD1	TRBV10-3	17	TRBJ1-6	TGTGCCATCAGTGGAAGGGGGACAGACACTCCGGATTCACCCCTCCACTTT	CAISGRGTDTPDSPLHF
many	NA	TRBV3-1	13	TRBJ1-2	TGTGCCAGCAGCCAGCAGGGGTATGGTGGCTACACCTTC	CASSQQGYGGYTF
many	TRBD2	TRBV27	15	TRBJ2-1	TGTGCCAGCAGTTCGACTAGCGGGCCGAACAATGAGCAGTTCTTC	CASSSTSGPNNEQFF
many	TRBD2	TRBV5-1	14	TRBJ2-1	TGCGCCAGCAGCTGGACTAGCGGGCCAAATGAGCAGTTCTTC	CASSWTSGPNEQFF
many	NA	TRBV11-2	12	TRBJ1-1	TGTGCCAGCAGCTTAGAGTTCACTGAAGCTTTCTTT	CASSLEFTEAFF
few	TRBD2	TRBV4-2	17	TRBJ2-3	TGTGCCAGCAGCCAAGAAGCGGCGGGAGGTATTGTAGATACGCAGTATTTT	CASSQEAAGGIVDTQYF
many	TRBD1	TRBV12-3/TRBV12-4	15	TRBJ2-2	TGTGCCAGCAGTGTCCAGGGGGCAAGAACCGGGGAGCTGTTTTTT	CASSVQGARTGELFF
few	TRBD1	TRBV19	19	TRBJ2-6	TGTGCCAGTAGTATCCGGGACAGGGGCTTAACTTCTGGGGCCAACGTCCTGACTTTC	CASSIRDRGLTSGANVLTF
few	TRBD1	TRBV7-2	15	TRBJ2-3	TGTGCCAGCAGCGGAAAACAGGGGGCCCCAGATACGCAGTATTTT	CASSGKQGAPDTQYF
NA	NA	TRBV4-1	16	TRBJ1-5	TGCGCCAGCAGCCCGGGAACACGGAACAGGAATCAGCCCCAGCATTTT	CASSPGTRNRNQPQHF
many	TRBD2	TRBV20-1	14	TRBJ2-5	TGCAGTGCCCTAGCCCCAACTAGCGGGGAGACCCAGTACTTC	CSALAPTSGETQYF
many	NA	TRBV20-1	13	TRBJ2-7	TGCAGTGCTAGACTGTCAGGGGCCAACGAGCAGTACTTC	CSARLSGANEQYF
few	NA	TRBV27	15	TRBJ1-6	TGTGCCAGCAGACGAGACATTTCCTATAATTCACCCCTCCACTTT	CASRRDISYNSPLHF
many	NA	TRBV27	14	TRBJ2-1	TGTGCCAGCAATAAACAGGCGACCTACAATGAGCAGTTCTTC	CASNKQATYNEQFF
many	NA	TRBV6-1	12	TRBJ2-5	TGTGCCAGCAGTGATCAGGGTGTGACCCAGTACTTC	CASSDQGVTQYF
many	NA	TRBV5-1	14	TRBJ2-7	TGCGCCAGCAGTCCTCGGACGGCCGGGTACGAGCAGTACTTC	CASSPRTAGYEQYF
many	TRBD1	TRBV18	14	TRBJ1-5	TGTGCCAGCTCATCCAACAGGGGAAAACAGCCCCAGCATTTT	CASSSNRGKQPQHF
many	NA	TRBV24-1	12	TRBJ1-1	TGTGCCACCAGTGGAGGGGGGACTGAAGCTTTCTTT	CATSGGGTEAFF
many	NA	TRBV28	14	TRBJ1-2	TGTGCCAGCAGGGCGGGAGCGGGGAGCTATGGCTACACCTTC	CASRAGAGSYGYTF
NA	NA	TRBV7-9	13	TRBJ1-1	TGTGCCAGCAGCTTGGTCCCGGCTTCTGAAGCTTTCTTT	CASSLVPASEAFF
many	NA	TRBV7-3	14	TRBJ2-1	TGTGCCAGCAGAGGTCAGGGGAAGGAGAATGAGCAGTTCTTC	CASRGQGKENEQFF
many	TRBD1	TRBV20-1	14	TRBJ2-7	TGCAGTGCTTATGCCTCAGGGGGCGAGTACGAGCAGTACTTC	CSAYASGGEYEQYF
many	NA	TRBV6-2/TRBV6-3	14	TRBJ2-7	TGTGCCAGCAGTCTCCGGGGGGCAAGTTACGAGCAGTACTTC	CASSLRGASYEQYF